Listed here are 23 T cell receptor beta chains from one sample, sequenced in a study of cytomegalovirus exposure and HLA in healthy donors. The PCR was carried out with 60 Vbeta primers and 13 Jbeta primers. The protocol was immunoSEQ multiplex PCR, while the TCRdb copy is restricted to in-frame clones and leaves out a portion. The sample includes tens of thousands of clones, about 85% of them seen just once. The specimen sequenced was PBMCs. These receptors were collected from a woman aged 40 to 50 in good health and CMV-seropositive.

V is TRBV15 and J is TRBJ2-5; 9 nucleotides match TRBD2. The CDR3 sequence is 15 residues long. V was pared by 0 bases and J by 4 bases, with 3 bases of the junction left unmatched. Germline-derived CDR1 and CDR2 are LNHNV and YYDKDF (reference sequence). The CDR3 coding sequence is TGTGCCACCAGCAGAGAGGCGGGAGGGAGAGAGACCCAGTACTTC. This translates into CATSREAGGRETQYF.

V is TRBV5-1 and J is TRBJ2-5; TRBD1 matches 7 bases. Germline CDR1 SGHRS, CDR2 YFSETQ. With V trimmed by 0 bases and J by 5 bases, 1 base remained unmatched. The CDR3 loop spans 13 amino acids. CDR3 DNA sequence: TGCGCCAGCAGCTTGGGACAGGGCGAGACCCAGTACTTC. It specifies CASSLGQGETQYF.

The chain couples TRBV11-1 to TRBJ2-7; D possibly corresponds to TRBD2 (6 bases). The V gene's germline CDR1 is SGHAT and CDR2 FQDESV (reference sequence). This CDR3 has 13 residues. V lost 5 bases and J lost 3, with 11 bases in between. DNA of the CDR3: TGTGCCAGCAGCGAGGGGAGGATCTACGAGCAGTACTTC. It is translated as CASSEGRIYEQYF.

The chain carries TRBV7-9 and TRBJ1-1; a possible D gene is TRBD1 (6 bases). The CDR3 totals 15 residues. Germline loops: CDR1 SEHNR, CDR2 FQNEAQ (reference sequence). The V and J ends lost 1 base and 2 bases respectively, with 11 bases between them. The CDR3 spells CASSLVPQGNTEAFF. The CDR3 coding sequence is TGTGCCAGCAGCTTAGTCCCACAGGGTAACACTGAAGCTTTCTTT.

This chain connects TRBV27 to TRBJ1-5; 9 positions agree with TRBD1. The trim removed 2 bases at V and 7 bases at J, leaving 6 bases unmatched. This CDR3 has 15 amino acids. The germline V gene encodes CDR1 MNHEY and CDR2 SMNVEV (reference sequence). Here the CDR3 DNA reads TGTGCCAGCAGTTTAGGGACAGGGTACGGACAGCCCCAGCATTTT. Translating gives CASSLGTGYGQPQHF.

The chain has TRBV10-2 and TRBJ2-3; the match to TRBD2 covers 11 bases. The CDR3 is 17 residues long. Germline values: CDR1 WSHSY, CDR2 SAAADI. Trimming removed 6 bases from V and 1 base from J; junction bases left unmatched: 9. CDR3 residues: CASSGSLAGGRTDTQYF. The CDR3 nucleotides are TGCGCCAGCAGCGGGTCGCTAGCGGGGGGACGCACAGATACGCAGTATTTT.

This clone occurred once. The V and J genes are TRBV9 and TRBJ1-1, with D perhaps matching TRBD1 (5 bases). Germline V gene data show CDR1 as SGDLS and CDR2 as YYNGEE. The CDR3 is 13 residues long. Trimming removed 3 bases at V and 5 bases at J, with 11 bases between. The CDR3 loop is CASSEGLGTEAFF. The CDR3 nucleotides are TGTGCCAGCAGCGAGGGGTTAGGGACTGAAGCTTTCTTT.

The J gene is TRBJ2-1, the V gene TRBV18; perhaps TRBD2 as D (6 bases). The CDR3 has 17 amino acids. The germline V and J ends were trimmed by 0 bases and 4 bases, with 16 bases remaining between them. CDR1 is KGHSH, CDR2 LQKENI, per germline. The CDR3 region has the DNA TGTGCCAGCTCACCACCGGGTTCGGGGGTTGGGTACAATGAGCAGTTCTTC. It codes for CASSPPGSGVGYNEQFF.

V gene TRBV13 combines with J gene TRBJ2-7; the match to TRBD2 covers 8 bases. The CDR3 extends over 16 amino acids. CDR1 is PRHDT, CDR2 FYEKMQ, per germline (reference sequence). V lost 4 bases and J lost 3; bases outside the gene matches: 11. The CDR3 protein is CASSSPGGAGDYEQYF. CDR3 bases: TGTGCCAGCAGCTCGCCGGGGGGGGCGGGGGACTACGAGCAGTACTTC.

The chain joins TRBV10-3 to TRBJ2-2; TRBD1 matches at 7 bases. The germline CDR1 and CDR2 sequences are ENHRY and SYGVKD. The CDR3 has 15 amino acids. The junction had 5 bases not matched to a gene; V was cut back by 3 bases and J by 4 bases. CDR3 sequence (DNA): TGTGCCATCAGTGATGAGGGGGCTTTCACCGGGGAGCTGTTTTTT. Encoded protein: CAISDEGAFTGELFF.

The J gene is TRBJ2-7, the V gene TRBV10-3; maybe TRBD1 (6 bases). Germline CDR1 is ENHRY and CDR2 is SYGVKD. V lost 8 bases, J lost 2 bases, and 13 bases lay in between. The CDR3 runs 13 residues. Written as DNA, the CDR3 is TGTGCCATCTCCCCGGGACAAGCCTACGAGCAGTACTTC. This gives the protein CAISPGQAYEQYF.

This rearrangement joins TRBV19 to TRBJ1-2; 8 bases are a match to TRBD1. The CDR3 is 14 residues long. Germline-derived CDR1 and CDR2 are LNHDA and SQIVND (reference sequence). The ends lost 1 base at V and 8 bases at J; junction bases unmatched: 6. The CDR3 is CASSIGGQGVGYTF. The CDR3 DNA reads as TGTGCCAGTAGTATAGGAGGACAGGGTGTGGGCTACACCTTC.

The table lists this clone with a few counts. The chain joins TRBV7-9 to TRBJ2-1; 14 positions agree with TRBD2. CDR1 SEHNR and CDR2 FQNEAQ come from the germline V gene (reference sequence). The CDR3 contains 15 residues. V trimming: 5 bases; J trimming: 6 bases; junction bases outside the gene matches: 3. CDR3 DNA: TGTGCCAGCAGCCAGGGGACTAGCGGGGGCAATGAGCAGTTCTTC. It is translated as CASSQGTSGGNEQFF.

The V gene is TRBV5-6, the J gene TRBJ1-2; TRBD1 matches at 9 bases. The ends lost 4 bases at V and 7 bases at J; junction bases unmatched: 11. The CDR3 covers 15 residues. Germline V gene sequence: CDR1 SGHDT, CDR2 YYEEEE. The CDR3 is CASSPIPDRGPGYTF. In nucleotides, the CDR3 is TGTGCCAGCAGCCCCATCCCGGACAGGGGCCCTGGCTACACCTTC.

The CDR3: CASSLRGRRGWEQYF. DNA of the CDR3: TGTGCCAGCAGCTTGAGGGGGCGGAGGGGTTGGGAGCAGTACTTC. This chain uses TRBV5-6 with TRBJ2-7, with TRBD1 as a possible D gene (7 bases). The CDR3 runs to 15 residues. Germline V gene lookup returns CDR1 SGHDT and CDR2 YYEEEE. V was cut by 1 base and J by 7 bases, with 18 bases left in between.

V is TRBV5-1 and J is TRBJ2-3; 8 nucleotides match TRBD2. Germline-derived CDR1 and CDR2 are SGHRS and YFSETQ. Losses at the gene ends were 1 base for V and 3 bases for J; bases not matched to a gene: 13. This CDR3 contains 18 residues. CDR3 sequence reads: CASSLSPSSGSGTDTQYF. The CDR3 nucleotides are TGCGCCAGCAGCTTGTCCCCCTCCAGCGGGAGTGGAACAGATACGCAGTATTTT.

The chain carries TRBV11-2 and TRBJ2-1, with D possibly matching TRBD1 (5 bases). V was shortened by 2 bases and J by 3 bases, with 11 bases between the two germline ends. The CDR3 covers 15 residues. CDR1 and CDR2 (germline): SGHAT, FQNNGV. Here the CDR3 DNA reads TGTGCCAGCAGCTTACTAACAGGCGGCTACAATGAGCAGTTCTTC. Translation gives CASSLLTGGYNEQFF.

DNA of the CDR3: TGCGCCAGCAGCTTGGCCGTGACCGGGGAGCTGTTTTTT. Translated, it gives CASSLAVTGELFF. This chain links TRBV5-1 with TRBJ2-2, with D unclear. This CDR3 has 13 amino acids. Trimming left V 0 bases short and J 5 bases short, with 5 bases between. Germline CDR1 is SGHRS and CDR2 is YFSETQ. Filled out from reference TRBV5-1 and TRBJ2-2, the complete variable domain reads KAGVTQTPRYLIKTRGQQVTLSCSPISGHRSVSWYQQTPGQGLQFLFEYFSETQRNKGNFPGRFSGRQFSNSRSEMNVSTLELGDSALYLCASSLAVTGELFFGEGSRLTVL.

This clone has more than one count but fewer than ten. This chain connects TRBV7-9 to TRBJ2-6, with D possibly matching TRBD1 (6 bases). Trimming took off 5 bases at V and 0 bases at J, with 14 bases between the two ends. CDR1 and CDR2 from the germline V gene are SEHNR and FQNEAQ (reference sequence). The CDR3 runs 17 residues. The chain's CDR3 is CASSQQAGVSGANVLTF. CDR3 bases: TGTGCCAGCAGCCAACAAGCAGGGGTCTCTGGGGCCAACGTCCTGACTTTC.

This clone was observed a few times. This CDR3 is CASRQGGGLQFF. The CDR3 DNA reads as TGTGCCAGCAGGCAGGGGGGCGGGCTGCAGTTCTTC. The rearrangement joins TRBV4-2 to TRBJ2-1; D might be TRBD1 (7 bases). CDR3 length: 12 residues. Trimming pared 6 bases from V and 12 bases from J, leaving 15 bases between. CDR1 and CDR2 from the germline V gene are LGHNA and YNFKEQ.

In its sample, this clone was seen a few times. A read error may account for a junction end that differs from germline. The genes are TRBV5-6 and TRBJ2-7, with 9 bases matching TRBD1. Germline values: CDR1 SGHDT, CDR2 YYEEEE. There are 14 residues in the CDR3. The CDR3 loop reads CASSSGQGLEHLPF. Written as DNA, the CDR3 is TGTGCCAGCAGCTCGGGACAGGGCCTAGAACACTTACCTTTC.

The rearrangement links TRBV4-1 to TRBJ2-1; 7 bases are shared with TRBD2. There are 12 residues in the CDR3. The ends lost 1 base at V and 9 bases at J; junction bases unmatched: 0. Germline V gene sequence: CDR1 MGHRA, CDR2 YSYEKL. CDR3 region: CASSQGGGEQFF. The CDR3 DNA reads TGCGCCAGCAGCCAAGGCGGGGGTGAGCAGTTCTTC.

Written as DNA, the CDR3 is TGCGCCAGCAGCTTACTTAGGGTCGAGGGGGCATTGGGGGCTGAAGCTTTCTTT. Amino acids: CASSLLRVEGALGAEAFF. This chain joins TRBV5-1 and TRBJ1-1, with 7 nucleotides matching TRBD1. The length of the CDR3 is 18 residues. Per germline, CDR1 SGHRS and CDR2 YFSETQ. The junction had 19 bases not matched to a gene; V was cut back by 2 bases and J by 6 bases.